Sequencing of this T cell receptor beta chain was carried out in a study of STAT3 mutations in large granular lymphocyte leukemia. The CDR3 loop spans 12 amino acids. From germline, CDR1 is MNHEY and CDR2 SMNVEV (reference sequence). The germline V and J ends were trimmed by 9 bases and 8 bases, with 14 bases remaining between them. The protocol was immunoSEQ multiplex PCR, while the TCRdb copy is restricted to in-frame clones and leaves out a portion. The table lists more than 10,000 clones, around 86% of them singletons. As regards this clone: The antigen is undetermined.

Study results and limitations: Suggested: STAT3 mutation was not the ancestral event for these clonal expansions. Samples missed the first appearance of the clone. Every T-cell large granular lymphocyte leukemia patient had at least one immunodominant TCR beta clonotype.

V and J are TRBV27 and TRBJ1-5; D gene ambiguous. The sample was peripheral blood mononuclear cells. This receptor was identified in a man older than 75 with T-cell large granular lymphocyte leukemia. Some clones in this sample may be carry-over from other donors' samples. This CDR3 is CARRTRVEPQHF. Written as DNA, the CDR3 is TGTGCCAGAAGAACCCGGGTCGAGCCCCAGCATTTT.